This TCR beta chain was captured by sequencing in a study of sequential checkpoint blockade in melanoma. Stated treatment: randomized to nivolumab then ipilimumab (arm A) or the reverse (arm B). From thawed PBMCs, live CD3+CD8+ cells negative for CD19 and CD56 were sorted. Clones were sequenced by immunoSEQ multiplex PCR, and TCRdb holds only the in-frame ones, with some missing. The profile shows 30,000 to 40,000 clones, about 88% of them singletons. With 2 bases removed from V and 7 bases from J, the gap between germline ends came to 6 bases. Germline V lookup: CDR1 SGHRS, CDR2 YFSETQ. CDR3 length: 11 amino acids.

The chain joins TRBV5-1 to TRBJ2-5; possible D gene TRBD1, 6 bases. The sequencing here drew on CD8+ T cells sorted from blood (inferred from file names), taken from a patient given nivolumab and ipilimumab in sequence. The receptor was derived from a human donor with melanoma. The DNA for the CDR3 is TGCGCCAGCAGCTTACAGGGGACCCAGTACTTC. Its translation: CASSLQGTQYF.